The 6 T cell receptor beta chains reported below all come from one sample, sequenced in a study of blood T cells in healthy people across ages. For the second PCR, which ran for about 7 to 12 cycles, a sample-barcoded 5' primer and a J-beta primer mix were used. Using its own MiXCR run on the 5' RACE reads, TCRdb lists one record per CDR3 protein. The repertoire has 1.5 million to 2 million distinct CDR3 sequences, around 42% of them found once; the top ten carry 23%. Material for sequencing was blood. The receptors were sampled from a human donor in good health.

This clonotype appeared once. The rearrangement joins TRBV4-3 to TRBJ2-1, with 8 positions matching TRBD1. CDR1 LGHNA and CDR2 YSLEER come from the germline V gene. Trimming took 5 bases from V and 1 from J; bases not matched to a gene: 4. This CDR3 is built from 15 residues. The CDR3: CASSAGQASYNEQFF. CDR3 nucleotides: TGCGCCAGCAGCGCGGGACAGGCATCCTACAATGAGCAGTTCTTC.

The DNA of the CDR3 is TGTGCCAGCAGCTTGGCGGGTTTTTCCAGGGTCTACGAGCAGTACTTC. It specifies CASSLAGFSRVYEQYF. This chain uses TRBV5-6 with TRBJ2-7; perhaps TRBD1 as D (5 bases). CDR3 size: 16 residues. V was clipped by 0 bases and J by 3 bases, with 16 bases between them. The V gene's germline CDR1 is SGHDT and CDR2 YYEEEE.

This clonotype was picked up a small number of times. This sequence joins TRBV4-3 and TRBJ2-7; weak D call: TRBD2 (5 bases). The CDR3 sequence is 15 residues long. The germline V gene has CDR1 LGHNA and CDR2 YSLEER. V was cut by 0 bases and J by 1 base, with 10 bases left in between. The CDR3 region has the DNA TGCGCCAGCAGCCAAGAGGGTGGCGGGTCCTACGAGCAGTACTTC. It specifies CASSQEGGGSYEQYF.

This clonotype was recorded at least ten times. The genes are TRBV20-1 and TRBJ2-4; D not resolved. The V end lost 3 bases, the J end lost 8 bases, and 8 bases lay between the germline ends. Germline V gene data show CDR1 as DFQATT and CDR2 as SNEGSKA (reference sequence). The CDR3 consists of 11 residues. This CDR3 reads CSARGMDIQYF. The CDR3 DNA reads as TGCAGTGCTAGGGGTATGGACATTCAGTACTTC.

This clonotype has just a few counts. The genes are TRBV7-3 and TRBJ1-2, with 8 bases fitting TRBD1. CDR1 is SGHTA, CDR2 FQGTGA, per germline. CDR3 length equals 16 residues. V trimming: 3 bases; J trimming: 5 bases; junction bases outside the gene matches: 11. Here the CDR3 reads CASSFSPHGTGYGYTF. The CDR3 DNA reads TGTGCCAGCAGCTTCAGCCCCCACGGGACAGGATATGGCTACACCTTC.

The chain links TRBV9 to TRBJ1-1; 8 bases agree with TRBD1. CDR1 is SGDLS, CDR2 YYNGEE, per germline. J was trimmed by 5 bases and V by 4 bases; bases with no gene match: 10. CDR3 length: 15 residues. CDR3 nucleotide sequence: TGTGCCAGCAGCATGCAGGGGGCAGTTGGAACTGAAGCTTTCTTT. This sequence encodes CASSMQGAVGTEAFF.